This is a list of T cell receptor beta chains from one sample in a study of shared clonotypes between healthy human individuals. Sequencing was performed with immunoSEQ multiplex PCR; in TCRdb, only in-frame clones are kept and a portion is missing. In the table there are about 1.9 million clones, roughly 93% of which are singletons. Source material: naive CD8+ T cells from PBMCs. These receptors all stem from a man aged 18 to 29 in good health. Some clones in this sample may be carry-over from other donors' samples. Each CDR3 is given with its conserved first and last residue. A D gene is named only where the DNA matches it firmly. Clone size is shown for a subset of rows, as once, few, many or a class of expanded clone.

TRBJ1-5 NA few TRBV7-9 TGTGCCAGCAGCTTAGTTGGGGAGCCCCAGCATTTT CASSLVGEPQHF
TRBJ2-7 NA NA TRBV28 TGTGCCAGCAGTTTTAGGGGGGCTCCCCCCGAGCAGTACTTC CASSFRGAPPEQYF
TRBJ1-1 NA NA TRBV19 TGTGCCAGTAGTATCCCCGGGACTGAAGCTTTCTTT CASSIPGTEAFF
TRBJ2-1 TRBD2 NA TRBV30 TGTGCCTGGAGTCCGCGGGAGATAGACAATGAGCAGTTCTTC CAWSPREIDNEQFF
TRBJ1-1 NA NA TRBV6-6 TGTGCCAGCACCGTCGGGAACACTGAAGCTTTCTTT CASTVGNTEAFF
TRBJ2-7 TRBD2 NA TRBV11-2 TGTGCCAGCAGCCTCCGGACTAGCCCTACCTACGAGCAGTACTTC CASSLRTSPTYEQYF
TRBJ2-5 NA NA TRBV4-2 TGTGCCAGCAGCCAAGGGGCTAGCGAGTACCAAGAGACCCAGTACTTC CASSQGASEYQETQYF
TRBJ2-2 NA NA TRBV27 TGTGCCAGCAGTCCCCGGACGGAGAACACCGGGGAGCTGTTTTTT CASSPRTENTGELFF
TRBJ2-2 TRBD1 NA TRBV27 TGTGCCACCGCGGACAGGCGACGAGACACCGGGGAGCTGTTTTTT CATADRRRDTGELFF
TRBJ2-7 NA NA TRBV6-5 TGTGCCAGCAGTTACTCACGGTACTACGAGCAGTACTTC CASSYSRYYEQYF
TRBJ2-2 TRBD1 NA TRBV9 TGTGCCAGCAGCTCACATGGGACAGGGAACACCGGGGAGCTGTTTTTT CASSSHGTGNTGELFF
TRBJ2-1 TRBD2 NA TRBV27 TGTGCCAGCAGTCCCCCAGCGGGAGGGCCTAATGAGCAGTTCTTC CASSPPAGGPNEQFF
TRBJ1-2 NA NA TRBV25-1 TGTGCCAGCAGTGAATCAAGGGACCCCCTCTATGGCTACACCTTC CASSESRDPLYGYTF
TRBJ2-7 TRBD1 NA TRBV7-9 TGTGCCAGCAGCTTAGGTCAGGGGGTGCCCTACGAGCAGTACTTC CASSLGQGVPYEQYF
TRBJ1-4 NA NA TRBV28 TGTGCCAGCAGTCCGCGGTTGGGCAGTAATGAAAAACTGTTTTTT CASSPRLGSNEKLFF
TRBJ2-7 TRBD2 NA TRBV7-2 TGTGCCAGCAGCTTAGGCATGTCGGTAGCGGGAGACCTCTACGAGCAGTACTTC CASSLGMSVAGDLYEQYF